This T cell receptor (beta chain) was obtained from a study of T cells in Graves' hyperthyroidism and ophthalmopathy. Study results and limitations: Blood also showed most of the thyroid clonotypes that were expanded above 0.001. A 13 V-J signature model discriminated ophthalmopathy versus stable hyperthyroidism.

RNA transcripts yielded amplified TCR beta CDR3 regions. An initial round of RT-PCR targeting the TCR CDR3 relied on the HTBI primer set. TCRdb reprocessed the multiplex PCR reads with MiXCR, giving one entry per CDR3 protein. The sample lists some 550,000 distinct CDR3 sequences; approximately 15% were seen once. This clonotype has at least ten counts. The antigen is unknown. Sequences were obtained from blood. This TCR derives from a woman between 35 and 50 years old with Graves' ophthalmopathy.

The CDR3, as DNA: TGTGCCAGCAGCTTAGCACAGGTGGTAGCGGGAGGCTCCTACGAGCAGTACTTC. This gives the protein CASSLAQVVAGGSYEQYF. The chain employs TRBV11-2 and TRBJ2-7, with 10 bases identical to TRBD2. The CDR3 covers 18 residues. V dropped 1 base and J dropped 0; count of bases not matched to a gene: 9. Germline CDR1 is SGHAT and CDR2 is FQNNGV. Together with reference TRBV11-2 and TRBJ2-7, the CDR3 gives the full variable domain: EAGVAQSPRYKIIEKRQSVAFWCNPISGHATLYWYQQILGQGPKLLIQFQNNGVVDDSQLPKDRFSAERLKGVDSTLKIQPAKLEDSAVYLCASSLAQVVAGGSYEQYFGPGTRLTVT.